These 27 T cell receptor beta chains came from one sample sequenced in a study of T cells in Graves' hyperthyroidism and ophthalmopathy. RNA transcripts provided the source from which TCR beta CDR3 regions were amplified. The HTBI set primed first-round TCR CDR3 RT-PCR. MiXCR was run by TCRdb on the multiplex PCR reads, yielding one entry per CDR3 protein. The repertoire includes a few hundred thousand distinct CDR3 sequences, approximately 14% of them detected once, and around 30% sits in the top ten. The sequencing input was blood. These TCRs come from a woman between 45 and 65 years old with Graves' hyperthyroidism that later progressed to Graves' ophthalmopathy.

This clonotype was seen ten or more times. The CDR3 nucleotides read TGTGCCACCAGCAGAGTAACGGGTGCAACTAATGAAAAACTGTTTTTT. Translated: CATSRVTGATNEKLFF. The gene calls are TRBV15 and TRBJ1-4, with no clear D. This CDR3 is built from 16 residues. V lost 1 base and J 0 bases, leaving 9 bases between the germline ends. Germline CDR1 is LNHNV and CDR2 is YYDKDF (reference sequence).

V usage is TRBV3-1 and J usage is TRBJ1-1; tentatively, D is TRBD1 (6 bases). Germline V gives CDR1 LGHDT, CDR2 YNNKEL (reference sequence). V gave up 4 bases and J gave up 5 bases, with 14 bases separating them. The CDR3 contains 14 residues. The CDR3 loop reads CASSPGVGGTEAFF. CDR3 bases: TGTGCCAGCAGCCCGGGGGTAGGGGGGACTGAAGCTTTCTTT.

The J gene is TRBJ2-2, the V gene TRBV6-2 or TRBV6-3; D may be TRBD1 (6 bases). Trimming took 5 bases from V and 5 from J, leaving 9 bases between them. Germline lookup yields CDR1 MNHEY and CDR2 SVGEGT. This CDR3 region has 13 residues. The DNA of the CDR3 is TGTGCCAGCAGTGACCAGGGGACCGGGGAGCTGTTTTTT. This gives the protein CASSDQGTGELFF.

This clonotype appeared a few times. Just one base apart from a much larger clone, this may be a read error. CDR3 amino acids: CTSGVRGSEETQYF. The CDR3 DNA follows: TGTACCAGCGGGGTCAGGGGTTCGGAGGAGACCCAGTACTTC. This chain connects TRBV7-2 to TRBJ2-5; D might be TRBD1 (6 bases). The CDR3 is 14 amino acids. V was pared by 8 bases and J by 5 bases, with 18 bases between. Germline CDR1 is SGHTA and CDR2 is FQGNSA.

This CDR3 reads CASSQEEARARDEQFF. The CDR3 DNA reads TGCGCCAGCAGCCAAGAGGAGGCGCGAGCTAGAGATGAGCAGTTCTTC. The V call is TRBV4-1, the J call TRBJ2-1, with a possible D match to TRBD2 (5 bases). This CDR3 is built from 16 residues. The germline V gene has CDR1 MGHRA and CDR2 YSYEKL. V was clipped by 0 bases and J by 8 bases, with 17 bases between them.

The gene calls are TRBV20-1 and TRBJ1-2; tentatively, D is TRBD1 (5 bases). CDR1 and CDR2 (germline): DFQATT, SNEGSKA (reference sequence). The CDR3 totals 14 residues. The V gene lost 1 base and the J gene lost 5 bases, with 14 bases spanning the gap. CDR3 in DNA: TGCAGTGCTAGAGGGGCGACAGCAGATTATGGCTACACCTTC. Translation: CSARGATADYGYTF.

This clonotype was recorded at least ten times. The genes are TRBV18 and TRBJ2-5; D may be TRBD1 or TRBD2 (5 bases each). Germline loops: CDR1 KGHSH, CDR2 LQKENI. V was pared by 6 bases and J by 5 bases, with 16 bases between. CDR3 size: 14 residues. CDR3 sequence: CASSIPGRGETQYF. Here the CDR3 DNA reads TGTGCCAGCTCCATTCCGGGACGCGGGGAGACCCAGTACTTC.

The J gene is TRBJ2-7, the V gene TRBV5-1, with TRBD2 matching 7 bases. Germline loops: CDR1 SGHRS, CDR2 YFSETQ. With V trimmed by 5 bases and J by 0 bases, 8 bases remained unmatched. CDR3 length: 15 amino acids. The CDR3 is CASRAWGGSSYEQYF. CDR3 in DNA: TGCGCCAGCAGGGCCTGGGGCGGGAGCTCCTACGAGCAGTACTTC.

The chain couples TRBV7-3 to TRBJ2-3; tentatively, D is TRBD1 (5 bases). CDR3 length equals 16 residues. Germline CDR1 SGHTA, CDR2 FQGTGA. The germline V and J ends were trimmed by 4 bases and 0 bases, with 14 bases remaining between them. The CDR3 nucleotides read TGTGCCAGCAGCTCCGGACACAGGACCAGCACAGATACGCAGTATTTT. Amino acids: CASSSGHRTSTDTQYF.

This clonotype was counted at least ten times. V and J are TRBV28 and TRBJ2-5, with D perhaps matching TRBD1 (5 bases). The CDR3 runs to 18 residues. Trimming pared 3 bases from V and 5 bases from J, leaving 25 bases between. From germline, CDR1 is MDHEN and CDR2 SYDVKM. CDR3 bases: TGTGCCAGCAGTTTTTCCCCTCTCGCTCACAGGCCCCGGGAGACCCAGTACTTC. It translates to CASSFSPLAHRPRETQYF.

This clonotype was found many times. The V and J genes are TRBV20-1 and TRBJ2-3, with 13 positions matching TRBD2. The CDR3 consists of 15 residues. V lost 5 bases to trimming and J lost 3 bases; unmatched junction nucleotides: 5. Germline values: CDR1 DFQATT, CDR2 SNEGSKA (reference sequence). The CDR3, as DNA: TGCAGTGCTGGGACTAGCGGGACAAGGACAGATACGCAGTATTTT. As protein: CSAGTSGTRTDTQYF.

The CDR3 loop reads CASSLGRFASDRLIRDEQYF. DNA of the CDR3: TGTGCCAGCAGCTTAGGGCGCTTCGCTAGCGACCGTTTAATCCGGGACGAGCAGTACTTC. This chain uses TRBV7-2 with TRBJ2-7; D is possibly TRBD2 (6 bases). CDR1 is SGHTA and CDR2 is FQGNSA in the germline V gene. Trimming pared 1 base from V and 5 bases from J, leaving 30 bases between. The CDR3 has 20 amino acids. Drawing the rest from reference TRBV7-2 and TRBJ2-7, the complete variable domain is GAGVSQSPSNKVTEKGKDVELRCDPISGHTALYWYRQSLGQGLEFLIYFQGNSAPDKSGLPSDRFSAERTGGSVSTLTIQRTQQEDSAVYLCASSLGRFASDRLIRDEQYFGPGTRLTVT.

This clonotype has just a few counts. The chain combines TRBV6-2 or TRBV6-3 with TRBJ1-6, with D tentatively TRBD1 (5 bases). Trimming removed 5 bases at V and 0 bases at J, with 8 bases between. The CDR3 spans 15 residues. Germline assignment: CDR1 MNHEY and CDR2 SVGEGT. The DNA for the CDR3 is TGTGCCAGCAGTGTAACAGGCTCCTATAATTCACCCCTCCACTTT. Its translation: CASSVTGSYNSPLHF.

This clonotype appeared many times. The CDR3: CASSPSPRGNTEAFF. As DNA, the CDR3 is TGTGCCAGCTCACCGTCCCCTAGAGGGAACACTGAAGCTTTCTTT. The V gene is TRBV18, the J gene TRBJ1-1; D uncertain. Looked up from germline, CDR1 is KGHSH and CDR2 is LQKENI. Trimming took off 3 bases at V and 1 base at J, with 12 bases between the two ends. The CDR3 contains 15 residues.

This clonotype was detected ten times or more. The rearrangement joins TRBV6-5 to TRBJ2-1; a possible D gene is TRBD2 (5 bases). From germline, CDR1 is MNHEY and CDR2 SVGAGI. Trimming pared 0 bases from V and 6 bases from J, leaving 9 bases between. The CDR3 loop spans 14 amino acids. The CDR3 DNA reads as TGTGCCAGCAGTTACTCGAATCTAGCCAATGAGCAGTTCTTC. It translates to CASSYSNLANEQFF.

The V gene is TRBV4-2, the J gene TRBJ2-7; tentatively, D is TRBD1 (5 bases). The germline gives CDR1 LGHNA, CDR2 YNFKEQ. CDR3 length equals 17 residues. V lost 0 bases to trimming and J lost 0 bases, with 15 bases between them. DNA of the CDR3: TGTGCCAGCAGCCAAGATCAGGGCGAGGCTCTCTCCTACGAGCAGTACTTC. As protein: CASSQDQGEALSYEQYF.

This clonotype was recorded at least ten times. The chain employs TRBV20-1 and TRBJ1-6; D unclear. CDR1 and CDR2 (germline): DFQATT, SNEGSKA (reference sequence). The V gene lost 0 bases and the J gene lost 4 bases, with 10 bases spanning the gap. The CDR3 covers 15 residues. This CDR3 reads CSARDGRDYNSPLHF. In DNA, the CDR3 is TGCAGTGCTAGAGATGGAAGGGATTATAATTCACCCCTCCACTTT.

This clonotype occurred many times. The V and J genes are TRBV5-1 and TRBJ2-7; D not certain. Germline loops: CDR1 SGHRS, CDR2 YFSETQ. The CDR3 contains 13 residues. V gave up 2 bases and J gave up 3 bases, with 9 bases separating them. CDR3 in amino acids: CASSFTQYYEQYF. The CDR3 nucleotides read TGCGCCAGCAGCTTTACGCAGTACTACGAGCAGTACTTC. Full variable domain (remainder filled in from reference TRBV5-1 and TRBJ2-7): KAGVTQTPRYLIKTRGQQVTLSCSPISGHRSVSWYQQTPGQGLQFLFEYFSETQRNKGNFPGRFSGRQFSNSRSEMNVSTLELGDSALYLCASSFTQYYEQYFGPGTRLTVT.

Only a few counts were recorded for this clonotype. The V call is TRBV14, the J call TRBJ2-2; unclear D gene. Germline CDR1 reads SGHDN; CDR2 reads FVKESK. Trimming shortened V by 2 bases and J by 8 bases, and 18 bases separated the two germline ends. The CDR3 runs 16 residues. The CDR3 DNA reads TGTGCCAGCAGCCAAAATTTGGGAAATCGTTTAGGGGAGCTGTTTTTT. Residues: CASSQNLGNRLGELFF.

This clonotype showed up just a few times. The gene calls are TRBV28 and TRBJ2-2; D might be TRBD2 (5 bases). The CDR3 has 14 amino acids. Germline values: CDR1 MDHEN, CDR2 SYDVKM. Trimming stripped 7 bases from V and 7 bases from J, with 16 bases between. DNA of the CDR3: TGTGCCAGCATCACGACTAAGCGAAACGGGGAGCTGTTTTTT. This codes for CASITTKRNGELFF.

This clonotype was seen many times. The rearrangement uses TRBV5-1 and TRBJ2-7, with D possibly being TRBD2 (6 bases). Germline loops: CDR1 SGHRS, CDR2 YFSETQ. This CDR3 is 15 amino acids long. V shed 4 bases and J shed 7 bases, with 21 bases lying between them. CDR3: CASSSQGNGAGEQYF. The CDR3 region has the DNA TGCGCCAGCAGCAGCCAGGGCAACGGGGCGGGAGAGCAGTACTTC.

This clonotype has only a few counts. The genes are TRBV29-1 and TRBJ2-1; D gene ambiguous. The CDR3 consists of 12 residues. The V end was cut by 0 bases, the J end by 7 bases, with 7 bases between. The germline gives CDR1 SQVTM, CDR2 ANQGSEA. The CDR3: CSVEEITNEQFF. In DNA, the CDR3 is TGCAGCGTTGAAGAGATTACGAATGAGCAGTTCTTC.

The chain uses TRBV5-1 and TRBJ2-3, with 7 bases lining up with TRBD2. V lost 0 bases and J lost 1; bases outside the gene matches: 5. The CDR3 is 16 amino acids. Per the germline V gene, CDR1 is SGHRS and CDR2 is YFSETQ. The CDR3 here is CASSLVELAGTDTQYF. In DNA form, the CDR3 reads TGCGCCAGCAGCTTGGTTGAGCTAGCGGGCACAGATACGCAGTATTTT.

This clonotype has a count of ten or more. The chain couples TRBV5-1 to TRBJ2-7, with D unclear. The CDR3 spans 13 residues. Germline-derived CDR1 and CDR2 are SGHRS and YFSETQ. The ends were cut back, 3 bases at V and 2 bases at J, with 9 bases in the middle. CDR3 bases: TGCGCCAGCAGCTCCCGGCCGACCTACGAGCAGTACTTC. Its translation is CASSSRPTYEQYF.

This clonotype was seen at least ten times. The chain employs TRBV2 and TRBJ2-1, with 8 bases lining up with TRBD2. The V gene end was trimmed by 5 bases and the J gene end by 0 bases; junction bases not matched to a gene: 3. This CDR3 has 15 amino acids. The germline CDR1 and CDR2 sequences are SNHLY and FYNNEI. As DNA, the CDR3 is TGTGCCAGCAGTTCGCGGGAGGACTCCTACAATGAGCAGTTCTTC. It is translated as CASSSREDSYNEQFF.

This chain uses TRBV27 with TRBJ1-1, with 10 bases identical to TRBD1. This CDR3 region has 12 residues. Germline CDR1 reads MNHEY; CDR2 reads SMNVEV (reference sequence). Trimming at V came to 3 bases and at J to 12 bases, leaving 4 bases not matched to a gene. In nucleotides, the CDR3 is TGTGCCAGCAGTTTCAGACAGGGGGCATCTTTCTTT. Translated: CASSFRQGASFF.

In its sample, this clonotype was seen many times. V is TRBV12-5 and J is TRBJ2-1; D gene unclear. The CDR3 covers 11 residues. Germline V gene data show CDR1 as LGHNT and CDR2 as FRNRAP. Trimming stripped 3 bases from V and 8 bases from J, with 5 bases between. The CDR3 nucleotides are TGTGCTAGTGGTTTTGGAGATGAGCAGTTCTTC. Translated, it gives CASGFGDEQFF.